A selection of T cell receptor beta chains follows, all from one sample in a study of shared clonotypes between healthy human individuals. Clones were read by immunoSEQ multiplex PCR, and TCRdb kept only the in-frame ones, dropping some. The sample has 70,000 to 95,000 clones, about 63% seen once. The source material was memory CD8+ T cells sorted from blood. Receptor source: a man aged 25-40 years in good health. Each CDR3 is given with its conserved first and last residue. Each record gives: clone size, J gene, V gene, D gene, CDR3 DNA, CDR3 protein. The D gene is left open where the match is weak. Clone size, where shown, is once, few, many, or a class for clones that have expanded.

clone_size: NA; j_call: TRBJ1-4; v_call: TRBV5-1; d_call: NA; cdr3_nt: TGCGCCAGCAGCCTTGGGTATGATGAAAAACTGTTTTTT; cdr3_aa: CASSLGYDEKLFF
clone_size: many; j_call: TRBJ2-1; v_call: TRBV10-3; d_call: NA; cdr3_nt: TGTGCCATCAGTGACGGGGAGTGGGGGAATGAGCAGTTCTTC; cdr3_aa: CAISDGEWGNEQFF
clone_size: NA; j_call: TRBJ2-1; v_call: TRBV11-2; d_call: NA; cdr3_nt: TGTGCCAGCAGCTCCTTCATGGTCGATTATGAGCAGTTCTTC; cdr3_aa: CASSSFMVDYEQFF
clone_size: NA; j_call: TRBJ1-1; v_call: TRBV11-3; d_call: NA; cdr3_nt: TGTGCCAGCAGCTTAGGGGGGAACACTGAAGCTTTCTTT; cdr3_aa: CASSLGGNTEAFF
clone_size: NA; j_call: TRBJ2-2; v_call: TRBV5-1; d_call: TRBD1; cdr3_nt: TGCGCCAGCACCGGGACAGGGAACACCGGGGAGCTGTTTTTT; cdr3_aa: CASTGTGNTGELFF
clone_size: NA; j_call: TRBJ1-2; v_call: TRBV1; d_call: NA; cdr3_nt: TGCACCAGCAGCCAAGGTACACAGAACTATGGCTACACCTTC; cdr3_aa: CTSSQGTQNYGYTF
clone_size: NA; j_call: TRBJ2-1; v_call: TRBV9; d_call: NA; cdr3_nt: TGTGCCAGCAGCCCACATACAGGGTATTCGAACAATGAGCAGTTCTTC; cdr3_aa: CASSPHTGYSNNEQFF
clone_size: NA; j_call: TRBJ2-1; v_call: TRBV6-5; d_call: TRBD2; cdr3_nt: TGTGCCAGCATCGAGCGGGACCCTGGGATGAAGCAGTTCTTC; cdr3_aa: CASIERDPGMKQFF
clone_size: NA; j_call: TRBJ2-7; v_call: TRBV28; d_call: TRBD2; cdr3_nt: TGTGCCATTAGCGGGACACCACGAACCTACGAGCAGTACTTC; cdr3_aa: CAISGTPRTYEQYF
clone_size: NA; j_call: TRBJ2-1; v_call: TRBV7-9; d_call: TRBD2; cdr3_nt: TGTGCCAGCAGCTTCCCCTCTAGCGGGAGCGATGAGCAGTTCTTC; cdr3_aa: CASSFPSSGSDEQFF
clone_size: NA; j_call: TRBJ2-2; v_call: TRBV6-5; d_call: NA; cdr3_nt: TGTGCCAGCAGTTATGGGCTAGCGAACACCGGGGAGCTGTTTTTT; cdr3_aa: CASSYGLANTGELFF
clone_size: NA; j_call: TRBJ2-1; v_call: TRBV2; d_call: NA; cdr3_nt: TGTGCCAGCAGTGGAGTCTTGGGACACAATGAGCAGTTCTTC; cdr3_aa: CASSGVLGHNEQFF
clone_size: once; j_call: TRBJ2-1; v_call: TRBV7-3; d_call: TRBD2; cdr3_nt: TGTGCCAGCAGCCCACTATTTGCGAGCGGGACTTACAATGAGCAGTTCTTC; cdr3_aa: CASSPLFASGTYNEQFF
clone_size: NA; j_call: TRBJ2-7; v_call: TRBV28; d_call: NA; cdr3_nt: TGTGCCAGCAGCAGGACTACCTACGAGCAGTACTTC; cdr3_aa: CASSRTTYEQYF
clone_size: NA; j_call: TRBJ2-4; v_call: TRBV9; d_call: TRBD2; cdr3_nt: TGTGCCAGCAGCCTGGGACTAGCGGGAGTGAACATTCAGTACTTC; cdr3_aa: CASSLGLAGVNIQYF
clone_size: NA; j_call: TRBJ2-1; v_call: TRBV27; d_call: NA; cdr3_nt: TGTGCCTGTTCGAGCGGCTCCTACAATGAGCAGTTCTTC; cdr3_aa: CACSSGSYNEQFF
clone_size: NA; j_call: TRBJ2-3; v_call: TRBV6-1; d_call: TRBD2; cdr3_nt: TGTGCCAGCACTAGCGGGAGGGCCACAGATACGCAGTATTTT; cdr3_aa: CASTSGRATDTQYF
clone_size: medium-sized; j_call: TRBJ2-1; v_call: TRBV5-6; d_call: TRBD1; cdr3_nt: TGTGCCAGCAGCCCCGACAGGGATAACAATGAGCAGTTCTTC; cdr3_aa: CASSPDRDNNEQFF
clone_size: NA; j_call: TRBJ1-5; v_call: TRBV6-5; d_call: NA; cdr3_nt: TGTGCCAGCAGTAATTCAGGGATAAGACAGCCCCAGCATTTT; cdr3_aa: CASSNSGIRQPQHF
clone_size: NA; j_call: TRBJ1-5; v_call: TRBV7-9; d_call: TRBD1; cdr3_nt: TGTGCCAGCAGCATTGACGGACAGGGAGGGGATCAGCCCCAGCATTTT; cdr3_aa: CASSIDGQGGDQPQHF
clone_size: few; j_call: TRBJ2-1; v_call: TRBV29-1; d_call: TRBD2; cdr3_nt: TGCAGCGTTGAGGGACTAGCGGGAGAAAATGAGCAGTTCTTC; cdr3_aa: CSVEGLAGENEQFF
clone_size: NA; j_call: TRBJ1-5; v_call: TRBV11-2; d_call: TRBD1; cdr3_nt: TGTGCCAGCAGCCCCGTCCGACAGGGGGGCAATCAGCCCCAGCATTTT; cdr3_aa: CASSPVRQGGNQPQHF
clone_size: NA; j_call: TRBJ2-1; v_call: TRBV9; d_call: TRBD2; cdr3_nt: TGTGCCAGCAGCTCGCCATCCGGGACTAGCGGGAGTGTCCCCTACAATGAGCAGTTCTTC; cdr3_aa: CASSSPSGTSGSVPYNEQFF
clone_size: few; j_call: TRBJ1-2; v_call: TRBV9; d_call: NA; cdr3_nt: TGTGCCAGCAGCGTAGATAACCCCTTGGGAGGCTACACCTTC; cdr3_aa: CASSVDNPLGGYTF
clone_size: once; j_call: TRBJ2-7; v_call: TRBV28; d_call: TRBD2; cdr3_nt: TGTGCCAGCAGTTTCCACCGCGGACTAGCGGGTCCCTACGAGCAGTACTTC; cdr3_aa: CASSFHRGLAGPYEQYF
clone_size: once; j_call: TRBJ2-3; v_call: TRBV2; d_call: NA; cdr3_nt: TGTGCCAGCAGTGAGAATTTTCCCGATACGCAGTATTTT; cdr3_aa: CASSENFPDTQYF
clone_size: NA; j_call: TRBJ2-7; v_call: TRBV6-5; d_call: NA; cdr3_nt: TGTGCCAGCAGTCCCCTAAGGGTACACTACGAGCAGTACTTC; cdr3_aa: CASSPLRVHYEQYF
clone_size: NA; j_call: TRBJ2-7; v_call: TRBV28; d_call: NA; cdr3_nt: TGTGCCAGCAGGCCCCGGGAGTCCATGTGGTACGAGCAGTACTTC; cdr3_aa: CASRPRESMWYEQYF
clone_size: NA; j_call: TRBJ1-4; v_call: TRBV2; d_call: TRBD1; cdr3_nt: TGTGCCAGCAGGCTTCTGACAGGGAAGGGTGAAAAACTGTTTTTT; cdr3_aa: CASRLLTGKGEKLFF
clone_size: NA; j_call: TRBJ2-7; v_call: TRBV5-1; d_call: NA; cdr3_nt: TGCGCCAGCAGCCCTGACAGGTACCCCTACGAGCAGTACTTC; cdr3_aa: CASSPDRYPYEQYF
clone_size: NA; j_call: TRBJ2-1; v_call: TRBV15; d_call: NA; cdr3_nt: TGTGCCACCAGCAGAGAACGGTACACCTACAATGAGCAGTTCTTC; cdr3_aa: CATSRERYTYNEQFF